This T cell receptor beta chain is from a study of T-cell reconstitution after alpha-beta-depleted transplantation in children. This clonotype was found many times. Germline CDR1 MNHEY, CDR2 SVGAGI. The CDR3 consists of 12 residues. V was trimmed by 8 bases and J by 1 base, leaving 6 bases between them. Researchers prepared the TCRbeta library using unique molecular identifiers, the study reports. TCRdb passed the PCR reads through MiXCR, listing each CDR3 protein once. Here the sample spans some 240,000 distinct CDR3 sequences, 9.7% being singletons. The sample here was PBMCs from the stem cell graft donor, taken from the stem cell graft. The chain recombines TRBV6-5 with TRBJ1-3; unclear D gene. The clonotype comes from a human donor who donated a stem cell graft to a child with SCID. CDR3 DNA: TGTGCCAGCGCCCAGTCTGGAAACACCATATATTTT. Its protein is CASAQSGNTIYF.